This T cell receptor (beta chain) emerged from a study of post-analysis software for immune sequencing data. Across the study: Secondary progressive, relapsing-remitting and progressive-relapsing multiple sclerosis were among the included disease courses.

V was clipped by 0 bases and J by 6 bases, with 12 bases between them. Germline values: CDR1 LGHNA, CDR2 YNFKEQ. CDR3 length equals 15 residues. Findings and caveats of the study: When patients were compared with controls, four or five TRBV segments were more frequent, TRBV5-6, TRBV5-1 and TRBV20-1 among them. Those with multiple sclerosis, the patient group, showed significantly lower normalized Chao1 diversity than controls.

Comments on this clonotype: Antigen specificity is unknown.

TCR beta cDNA libraries included unique molecular identifiers. It was from roughly 1.1 to 9.2 million T cells that 530,000 or so cDNA molecules came. TCRdb passed the PCR reads through MiXCR, listing each CDR3 protein once. The sample includes 600,000 to 700,000 distinct CDR3 sequences, approximately 59% of them seen just once. V is TRBV4-2 and J is TRBJ2-1, with D perhaps assigned TRBD1 or TRBD2 (5 bases each). The clonotype was recovered from a girl aged 2-10 years with multiple sclerosis. Source material: blood. The CDR3 nucleotides are TGTGCCAGCAGCCAAGAGGCAGGGACCCCCAATGAGCAGTTCTTC. Its translation: CASSQEAGTPNEQFF.